The entry that follows covers one TCR beta chain sequence. The sample originates from a study of blood T cell repertoires in COVID-19. Study-wide context: Sites across the United States, Italy and Spain contributed samples from acute and convalescent COVID-19. T cells, B-cell-depleted T cells, or PBMCs provided the cDNA or gDNA that served as material.

Authors' methods: Counts of nucleated cells, estimated from reference gene primer amplification, were obtained. TCRdb keeps only in-frame clones here, not all; method: immunoSEQ multiplex PCR. V and J calls and clone size are those listed in that table; D and trimming were worked out from the DNA. The data hold roughly 43,000 clones, with approximately 88% observed a single time. The CDR3 is 15 residues long. Germline lookup yields CDR1 LGHDT and CDR2 YNNKEL (reference sequence). V gave up 1 base and J gave up 5 bases, with 14 bases separating them. The chain couples TRBV3-1 (or the pseudogene TRBV3-2) to TRBJ1-1; a possible D gene is TRBD1 (6 bases). The receptor was derived from a man aged 55 to 70 with active COVID-19. The material sequenced was peripheral blood. In DNA, the CDR3 is TGTGCCAGCAGCCAAGCGGCAGGGGCGCGGACTGAAGCTTTCTTT. Translation gives CASSQAAGARTEAFF.